A selection of T cell receptor beta chains follows, all from one sample in a study of CD8 T cells in ankylosing spondylitis. TCRdb recomputed calls from the 5' RACE reads with MiXCR, one row per CDR3 protein. The sample consists of roughly 400,000 distinct CDR3 sequences, more than 20% of them appearing once. Sample: blood, either unsorted or a sorted T cell fraction (not recorded which). The source is a male donor with ankylosing spondylitis. Each CDR3 is given with its conserved first and last residue. D genes are given only for firm matches. Clone size is not always given. Where it is, it says once, few, many or a class for expanded clones.

abundance,j_gene,v_gene,len,d_gene,CDR3aa,CDR3nt
.,TRBJ2-1,TRBV6-2/TRBV6-3,14,.,CASSRMGNSHEQFF,TGTGCCAGCAGCCGGATGGGGAATTCTCATGAGCAGTTCTTC
many,TRBJ1-1,TRBV7-2,15,.,CASSKGRLTNTEAFF,TGTGCCAGCAGCAAAGGGCGCCTGACGAACACTGAAGCTTTCTTT
.,TRBJ2-3,TRBV10-3,14,TRBD2,CAISGGLASDTQYF,TGTGCCATCAGTGGGGGACTAGCGAGCGATACGCAGTATTTT
few,TRBJ2-7,TRBV6-5,14,.,CASSYRVKAYEQYF,TGTGCCAGCAGTTACAGGGTCAAGGCCTACGAGCAGTACTTC
.,TRBJ2-5,TRBV12-3/TRBV12-4,14,.,CASSFFSETETQYF,TGTGCCAGCAGTTTTTTCAGCGAGACGGAGACCCAGTACTTC
few,TRBJ1-1,TRBV18,11,.,CASSPDSEAFF,TGTGCCAGCTCGCCGGACAGTGAAGCTTTCTTT
few,TRBJ1-3,TRBV7-9,16,TRBD1,CASSAWTGSVGNTIYF,TGTGCCAGCAGCGCATGGACAGGGTCTGTTGGAAACACCATATATTTT
few,TRBJ2-7,TRBV5-1,15,TRBD2,CASSLSLAGAHEQYF,TGCGCCAGCAGCTTATCCCTAGCGGGAGCTCACGAGCAGTACTTC
few,TRBJ1-1,TRBV5-1,14,.,CASSLMRRETEAFF,TGCGCCAGCAGCCTCATGCGACGGGAAACTGAAGCTTTCTTT
.,TRBJ2-7,TRBV20-1,14,TRBD2,CSASLAGSAYEQYF,TGCAGTGCTTCGCTAGCGGGATCGGCCTACGAGCAGTACTTC
.,TRBJ2-1,TRBV12-3/TRBV12-4,13,.,CASSLLEVLEQFF,TGTGCCAGCAGTTTATTGGAGGTATTGGAGCAGTTCTTC
few,TRBJ1-3,TRBV5-1,16,.,CASSPTGPGSGNTIYF,TGCGCCAGCAGCCCCACAGGACCCGGCTCTGGAAACACCATATATTTT
few,TRBJ2-2,TRBV29-1,14,.,CSVGRSPNTGELFF,TGCAGCGTTGGGCGGAGCCCGAACACCGGGGAGCTGTTTTTT